These T cell receptor beta chains were read from a single sample in a study of early T cells in non-severe SARS-CoV-2 infection. TCRdb reanalysed the 5' RACE reads using MiXCR and keeps one entry per CDR3 protein. The table lists tens of thousands of distinct CDR3 sequences, around 6.1% of them singletons. The material sequenced was whole blood, taken at baseline. The receptors shown here come from an adult who was a healthcare worker with PCR-confirmed SARS-CoV-2 infection or an uninfected control (not recorded which). CDR3s include the opening cysteine and the closing phenylalanine or tryptophan.

CDR3: CASSQDLGRGRVQQPQHF; J: TRBJ1-5; V: TRBV4-2
CDR3: CASSQDARSTDTQYF; J: TRBJ2-3; V: TRBV4-3
CDR3: CASSFWGSYEQYF; J: TRBJ2-7; V: TRBV7-9
CDR3: CASSVGPNEKLFF; J: TRBJ1-4; V: TRBV9
CDR3: CASSVGPIADTQYF; J: TRBJ2-3; V: TRBV27
CDR3: CASSEVQGRSGANVLTF; J: TRBJ2-6; V: TRBV6-1
CDR3: CASSERTGDNEQFF; J: TRBJ2-1; V: TRBV6-1
CDR3: CASSQEETGGYEKLFF; J: TRBJ1-4; V: TRBV4-2
CDR3: CASSADLDTRYEQYF; J: TRBJ2-7; V: TRBV12-5
CDR3: CASSLTSGSSEQFF; J: TRBJ2-1; V: TRBV7-7
CDR3: CASSQDSITGELFF; J: TRBJ2-2; V: TRBV3-1
CDR3: CASSPQSNQPQHF; J: TRBJ1-5; V: TRBV18
CDR3: CASFAGGTHYEQYF; J: TRBJ2-7; V: TRBV7-3
CDR3: CASSIGGGPYGYTF; J: TRBJ1-2; V: TRBV11-2
CDR3: CATYDRMKETQYF; J: TRBJ2-5; V: TRBV24-1
CDR3: CSARRDTNQPQHF; J: TRBJ1-5; V: TRBV20-1
CDR3: CASSQEPANTGELFF; J: TRBJ2-2; V: TRBV4-3
CDR3: CASSNYRDLNTGELFF; J: TRBJ2-2; V: TRBV5-5
CDR3: CASSLALTGGQAGTLHF; J: TRBJ1-6; V: TRBV7-8
CDR3: CASSPGGKTYEQYF; J: TRBJ2-7; V: TRBV28
CDR3: CASSLAGSHSSPLHF; J: TRBJ1-6; V: TRBV5-4
CDR3: CASSTPVAGGSYNEQFF; J: TRBJ2-1; V: TRBV7-8
CDR3: CASSPLSSYNEQFF; J: TRBJ2-1; V: TRBV19
CDR3: CASSFSGRIDEQFF; J: TRBJ2-1; V: TRBV12-3/TRBV12-4
CDR3: CASSYSRDLPQHF; J: TRBJ1-5; V: TRBV6-5
CDR3: CASSFGLAVPIPNTGELFF; J: TRBJ2-2; V: TRBV5-5
CDR3: CASNPTSPPDTQYF; J: TRBJ2-3; V: TRBV6-2/TRBV6-3
CDR3: CACDRLGVDGYTF; J: TRBJ1-2; V: TRBV30
CDR3: CASSYSMKDTQYF; J: TRBJ2-3; V: TRBV6-5
CDR3: CASSIDLGQNQPQHF; J: TRBJ1-5; V: TRBV19
CDR3: CASSLVRAGNYGYTF; J: TRBJ1-2; V: TRBV7-2
CDR3: CASSTVLNEKLFF; J: TRBJ1-4; V: TRBV7-7
CDR3: CASSVDYQPGETQYF; J: TRBJ2-5; V: TRBV9
CDR3: CASRPGAQDEQYF; J: TRBJ2-7; V: TRBV18
CDR3: CASSSSRTSGRSDTQYF; J: TRBJ2-3; V: TRBV7-9
CDR3: CSALTEPYEQYF; J: TRBJ2-7; V: TRBV29-1
CDR3: CASSTPRGLDKLEQFF; J: TRBJ2-1; V: TRBV21-1
CDR3: CSASWDRDTEAFF; J: TRBJ1-1; V: TRBV20-1
CDR3: CASRIKTGLADSVDTGELFF; J: TRBJ2-2; V: TRBV19
CDR3: CASSLSLAGDSNIQYF; J: TRBJ2-4; V: TRBV5-4
CDR3: CASSPRTRGTGELFF; J: TRBJ2-2; V: TRBV7-3
CDR3: CSAPGTGYTGELFF; J: TRBJ2-2; V: TRBV20-1
CDR3: CASSFAPSSGAGELFF; J: TRBJ2-2; V: TRBV28
CDR3: CASSLKREGLYEQYF; J: TRBJ2-7; V: TRBV7-2
CDR3: CASSRIVGGPNTGELFF; J: TRBJ2-2; V: TRBV19
CDR3: CASSFARTETQYF; J: TRBJ2-5; V: TRBV5-6
CDR3: CASSQVVGGSTEAFF; J: TRBJ1-1; V: TRBV4-3
CDR3: CASRPGLGNYEQYF; J: TRBJ2-7; V: TRBV5-1
CDR3: CASSLRLGAFF; J: TRBJ1-1; V: TRBV11-2
CDR3: CASSVAIRGATQYF; J: TRBJ2-5; V: TRBV12-3/TRBV12-4
CDR3: CSVPEGGGYTF; J: TRBJ1-2; V: TRBV29-1
CDR3: CASSRPGLQETQYF; J: TRBJ2-5; V: TRBV12-3/TRBV12-4
CDR3: CASSLGSGKIDNEQFF; J: TRBJ2-1; V: TRBV7-9